This entry features one T cell receptor beta chain sequence. Its antigen remains unidentified. These data are taken from a study of PD-1 blockade in classical Hodgkin lymphoma. Study observations and caveats: Complete responders started with a diversity level that resembled newly diagnosed patients at baseline.

The method was immunoSEQ multiplex PCR; TCRdb's version includes in-frame clones alone and lacks a portion of them. This sample has about 36,000 clones; 69% occur once, and the top ten carry approximately 14%. Every patient experienced relapse after autologous stem cell transplantation, and brentuximab vedotin exposure varied. Classifying best responses yielded complete response, partial response or progressive disease. Germline loops: CDR1 SGDLS, CDR2 YYNGEE. The CDR3 runs to 15 residues. V was trimmed by 5 bases and J by 5 bases, leaving 16 bases between them. The chain couples TRBV9 to TRBJ2-2; a weak D match, TRBD1 (6 bases). The sequence came from a human donor with classical Hodgkin lymphoma. The sequenced sample was peripheral blood mononuclear cells (PBMCs), obtained before the second cycle of nivolumab. DNA for the CDR3: TGTGCCAGCAGTATCACAACAGGGCCTACCGGGGAGCTGTTTTTT. As protein: CASSITTGPTGELFF.